This paragraph covers one T cell receptor beta chain sequence. V lost 0 bases to trimming and J lost 7 bases; unmatched junction nucleotides: 11. Germline CDR1 and CDR2: SNHLY and FYNNEI. The CDR3 has 18 residues. The data were taken from a study of blood T cell repertoires in COVID-19. On the study more broadly: Samples representing acute and convalescent COVID-19 were sourced from the United States, Italy and Spain.

Profiled with immunoSEQ multiplex PCR; TCRdb holds only in-frame clones, not every one. The table records some 320,000 clones, about 92% of them present only once. This chain links TRBV2 with TRBJ2-2, with 10 bases matching TRBD2. The source is a man aged 55-75 years who had recovered from COVID-19. Sequencing input: PBMCs or T cells enriched from blood (not recorded which). CDR3 nucleotide sequence: TGTGCCAGCAGTGAAGCCACTGGGCTAGCGGGAGATGTCGGGGAGCTGTTTTTT. As protein: CASSEATGLAGDVGELFF. Full variable domain (rest looked up from reference TRBV2 and TRBJ2-2): EPEVTQTPSHQVTQMGQEVILRCVPISNHLYFYWYRQILGQKVEFLVSFYNNEISEKSEIFDDQFSVERPDGSNFTLKIRSTKLEDSAMYFCASSEATGLAGDVGELFFGEGSRLTVL.